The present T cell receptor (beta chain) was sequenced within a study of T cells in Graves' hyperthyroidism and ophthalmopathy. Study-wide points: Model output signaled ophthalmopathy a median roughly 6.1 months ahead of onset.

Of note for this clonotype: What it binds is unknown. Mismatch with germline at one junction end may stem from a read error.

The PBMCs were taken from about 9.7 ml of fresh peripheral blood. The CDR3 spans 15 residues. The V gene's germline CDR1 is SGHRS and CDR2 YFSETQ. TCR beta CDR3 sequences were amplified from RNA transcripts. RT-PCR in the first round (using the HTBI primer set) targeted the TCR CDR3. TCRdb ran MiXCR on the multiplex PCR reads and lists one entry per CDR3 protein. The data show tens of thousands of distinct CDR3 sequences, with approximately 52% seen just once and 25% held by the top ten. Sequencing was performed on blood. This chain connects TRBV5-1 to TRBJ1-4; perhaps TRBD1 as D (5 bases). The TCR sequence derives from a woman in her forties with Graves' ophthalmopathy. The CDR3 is CASSSGTGPGEKPFF. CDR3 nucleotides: TGCGCCAGCAGCTCTGGGACGGGGCCGGGAGAAAAACCGTTTTTT.